Listed below are T cell receptor beta chains from one sample, sequenced in a study of a mutant IDH1 vaccine in newly diagnosed glioma. These receptors lack a known antigen. Using immunoSEQ multiplex PCR, the repertoire was profiled, and TCRdb retains in-frame clones only, with some absent. The table lists roughly 30,000 clones, approximately 80% of them singletons. The sequenced sample was PBMCs, obtained from a glioma patient whose treatment included an IDH1 peptide vaccine. The receptors derive from a woman aged 40 to 50 with glioma. Each CDR3 is given with its conserved first and last residue. D genes are given only for firm matches. Clone sizes are given selectively: once, few, many, or a class where the clone is expanded.

D: -; V: TRBV12-1; J: TRBJ1-4; size: -; DNA: TGTGCCAGCAGCACCATGGGGGCTGGGGAAAAACTGTTTTTT; CDR3: CASSTMGAGEKLFF
D: -; V: TRBV30; J: TRBJ1-3; size: -; DNA: TGTGCCTGGCAGCCCGCCGGAAACACCATATATTTT; CDR3: CAWQPAGNTIYF
D: -; V: TRBV5-1; J: TRBJ1-5; size: -; DNA: TGCGCCAGCAGCCCGTACGGAAGTTGGCCCCAGCATTTT; CDR3: CASSPYGSWPQHF
D: -; V: TRBV19; J: TRBJ2-7; size: -; DNA: TGTGCCAGTAGTAGGCAGCGCTCCTACGAGCAGTACTTC; CDR3: CASSRQRSYEQYF
D: -; V: TRBV30; J: TRBJ1-1; size: -; DNA: TGTGCCTGGACCAAGGAAAGGGATACTGAAGCTTTCTTT; CDR3: CAWTKERDTEAFF
D: TRBD2; V: TRBV11-3; J: TRBJ2-2; size: -; DNA: TGTGCCAGCAGCTTAGATCAGTGGACTAGCGGGGCCCCGAACACCGGGGAGCTGTTTTTT; CDR3: CASSLDQWTSGAPNTGELFF
D: TRBD1; V: TRBV7-9; J: TRBJ1-6; size: -; DNA: TGTGCCAGCAGCAACCAGATACAGGGGGCGAGGTCACCCCTCCACTTT; CDR3: CASSNQIQGARSPLHF
D: -; V: TRBV5-6; J: TRBJ2-6; size: -; DNA: TGTGCCAGCAGCTTATGGGGTGGTGGGGCCAACGTCCTGACTTTC; CDR3: CASSLWGGGANVLTF
D: -; V: TRBV9; J: TRBJ2-7; size: -; DNA: TGTGCCAGCAGCGTAGGTGTAGGTGGCTCCTACGAGCAGTACTTC; CDR3: CASSVGVGGSYEQYF
D: -; V: TRBV11-3; J: TRBJ1-2; size: -; DNA: TGTGCCAGCAGCTCCATGCCGGCGGGCGGCTACACCTTC; CDR3: CASSSMPAGGYTF
D: -; V: TRBV19; J: TRBJ2-3; size: -; DNA: TGTGCCAGTATACAGTTTGCAGATACGCAGTATTTT; CDR3: CASIQFADTQYF
D: -; V: TRBV6-5; J: TRBJ1-2; size: few; DNA: TGTGCCAGCAGTTACTCGATCTCAGAGTCGAGCTATGGCTACACCTTC; CDR3: CASSYSISESSYGYTF
D: -; V: TRBV18; J: TRBJ1-5; size: -; DNA: TGTGCCAGCTCACCAGTCGGGCCCGGTCAGCCCCAGCATTTT; CDR3: CASSPVGPGQPQHF
D: -; V: TRBV30; J: TRBJ1-2; size: -; DNA: TGTGCCCGGGACTCGAGGGGATCTGGCTACACCTTC; CDR3: CARDSRGSGYTF